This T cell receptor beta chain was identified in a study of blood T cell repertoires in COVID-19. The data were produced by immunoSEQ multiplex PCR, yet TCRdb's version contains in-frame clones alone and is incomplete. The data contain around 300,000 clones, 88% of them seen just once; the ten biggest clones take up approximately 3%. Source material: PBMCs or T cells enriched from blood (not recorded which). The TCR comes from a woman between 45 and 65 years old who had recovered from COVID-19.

Written as DNA, the CDR3 is TGTGCCACCAGCAGAGTCGGACAGGGTGGAGGGTCACCCCTCCACTTT. Its translation is CATSRVGQGGGSPLHF. The chain combines TRBV15 with TRBJ1-6; 8 bases map to TRBD1. Germline loops: CDR1 LNHNV, CDR2 YYDKDF (reference sequence). The CDR3 spans 16 residues. The trim removed 1 base at V and 10 bases at J, leaving 9 bases unmatched.